A selection of T cell receptor beta chains follows, all from one sample in a study of T cell responses to AZD1222 COVID-19 vaccine. Some clones are missing from TCRdb's copy, which holds only in-frame ones; the method was immunoSEQ multiplex PCR. The sample lists roughly 130,000 clones, approximately 88% occurring once. The specimen was peripheral blood, collected on day 0 of AZD1222 vaccination. The receptors shown here come from an adult in good health. Both conserved end residues are part of each CDR3. A D gene is named only where the DNA matches it firmly. Only some rows state a clone size, as once, few, many or a class for expanded clones.

cdr3_length clone_size j_call v_call d_call cdr3_nt cdr3_aa
15 - TRBJ2-3 TRBV11-2 - TGTGCCAGCAGCTTAGTGTTGGGCAGCACAGATACGCAGTATTTT CASSLVLGSTDTQYF
14 few TRBJ1-1 TRBV6-5 - TGTGCCAGCAGTTACTCTGGCGGGAACACTGAAGCTTTCTTT CASSYSGGNTEAFF
15 once TRBJ1-4 TRBV10-3 - TGTGCCATCAGTGGCAACAGGGCAACTAATGAAAAACTGTTTTTT CAISGNRATNEKLFF
15 - TRBJ2-7 TRBV7-2 - TGTGCCAGCAGCTTAATGGAGGGACATACGTACGAGCAGTACTTC CASSLMEGHTYEQYF
17 few TRBJ1-5 TRBV18 TRBD1 TGTGCCAGCTCATCCACGGAGTACACAGGGGACAATCAGCCCCAGCATTTT CASSSTEYTGDNQPQHF
15 - TRBJ2-7 TRBV27 - TGTGCCAGCAGTTTCCGGGCTAGCGAAGTATACGAGCAGTACTTC CASSFRASEVYEQYF
16 - TRBJ2-7 TRBV7-2 TRBD2 TGTGCCAGCAGCTTAAAAATTTCGGGGAGGGTGTACGAGCAGTACTTC CASSLKISGRVYEQYF
13 - TRBJ2-7 TRBV28 TRBD1 TGTGCCAGCAGAACAGGGGGAACCTACGAGCAGTACTTC CASRTGGTYEQYF
14 - TRBJ1-4 TRBV19 - TGTGCCACCTCAAAGGCAGCAACTAATGAAAAACTGTTTTTT CATSKAATNEKLFF
15 - TRBJ1-1 TRBV19 - TGTGCCAGTAGTACCCCGGTCCTGGTCACAGTGAAAGCTTTCTTT CASSTPVLVTVKAFF
15 - TRBJ1-3 TRBV19 - TGTGCCAGTAGTTCGCGGACACTCTCTGGAAACACCATATATTTT CASSSRTLSGNTIYF
15 - TRBJ2-1 TRBV5-5 - TGTGCCAGCAGCTACCGTATGAGCTCCTACAATGAGCAGTTCTTC CASSYRMSSYNEQFF
15 - TRBJ1-5 TRBV6-2/TRBV6-3 - TGTGCCAGCAGTTACCGATTGGGGTACAATCAGCCCCAGCATTTT CASSYRLGYNQPQHF
15 - TRBJ1-5 TRBV19 - TGTGCCAGTAGTAGTACAGGTATTCTCAATCAGCCCCAGCATTTT CASSSTGILNQPQHF
14 few TRBJ2-7 TRBV6-5 - TGTGCCAGCAGTTACTCAGGACAGTCCTACGAGCAGTACTTC CASSYSGQSYEQYF
21 - TRBJ1-3 TRBV4-1 TRBD1 TGCGCCAGCAGCCTTTACTTAGGACAGGGGAGGGTACGCTTCTCTGGAAACACCATATATTTT CASSLYLGQGRVRFSGNTIYF
19 once TRBJ1-5 TRBV6-4 TRBD1 TGTGCCAGCAGTGACTCCGAACAGGGGGCGCGTCAGGGCAATCAGCCCCAGCATTTT CASSDSEQGARQGNQPQHF
16 - TRBJ2-5 TRBV3-1/TRBV3-2 TRBD2 TGTGCCAGCAGCCAACCGAGCGGGGGGGCCAGAGAGACCCAGTACTTC CASSQPSGGARETQYF
13 - TRBJ1-5 TRBV3-1/TRBV3-2 - TGTGCCAGCAGCCTCTCAGGCAATCAGCCCCAGCATTTT CASSLSGNQPQHF
14 - TRBJ1-2 TRBV5-1 - TGCGCCAGCAGCTTAGATGGTACTAACTATGGCTACACCTTC CASSLDGTNYGYTF
15 - TRBJ2-7 TRBV5-6 TRBD2 TGTGCCAGCAGCTCGAAAGCGGGGGGGCCCAACGAGCAGTACTTC CASSSKAGGPNEQYF
16 - TRBJ1-5 TRBV27 - TGTGCCAGCAGAACTCTCGTTCAGGGAACGGATCAGCCCCAGCATTTT CASRTLVQGTDQPQHF
16 - TRBJ2-1 TRBV2 TRBD2 TGTGCCAGCACCGAGGTTCGACTAGCGGTGGGCAATGAGCAGTTCTTC CASTEVRLAVGNEQFF
15 - TRBJ1-5 TRBV4-1 TRBD1 TGCGCCAGCAGCCGAGACAGGGCAGGCAGTCAGCCCCAGCATTTT CASSRDRAGSQPQHF
18 - TRBJ2-1 TRBV9 - TGTGCCAGCAGCGTAGAACTGTTTAGAGGGCTAGGGGGAATAGAGCAGTTCTTC CASSVELFRGLGGIEQFF
17 once TRBJ2-3 TRBV5-1 TRBD2 TGCGCCAGCAGCCGAAGGGAGAGCGGGGTAGCCACAGATACGCAGTATTTT CASSRRESGVATDTQYF
15 - TRBJ1-3 TRBV30 - TGTGCCTGGAACAAACTCGGGATCTCTGGAAACACCATATATTTT CAWNKLGISGNTIYF
16 - TRBJ2-1 TRBV19 TRBD2 TGTGCCACCCATTCCCCAGCGGGGTTTCCCTACAATGAGCAGTTCTTC CATHSPAGFPYNEQFF
15 once TRBJ2-7 TRBV5-4 - TGTGCCGCCAGCAGTCCCCGGGACGGCCTATACGAGCAGTACTTC CAASSPRDGLYEQYF
16 - TRBJ1-4 TRBV5-4 - TGTGCCAGCACCCCGCGGCCTGACGGCTTTAATGAAAAACTGTTTTTT CASTPRPDGFNEKLFF
13 - TRBJ1-2 TRBV6-1 - TGTGCCAACCAAGAGGCAGGGACGGTTGGCTACACCTTC CANQEAGTVGYTF
13 - TRBJ2-1 TRBV5-1 TRBD2 TGCGCCAGCAGGTCAGAGCGGGGTCGGGAGCAGTTCTTC CASRSERGREQFF
15 - TRBJ2-7 TRBV11-2 TRBD2 TGTGCCAGCAGCTTAGGACTAGCGGTACCCTACGAGCAGTACTTC CASSLGLAVPYEQYF
17 - TRBJ2-3 TRBV5-8 TRBD2 TGTGCCAGCAGCTGGGGGAGCGGGGGCGCATCAGTAGATACGCAGTATTTT CASSWGSGGASVDTQYF
15 - TRBJ2-1 TRBV19 - TGTGCCAGTAGCCTCTCCGCGGGAAAGCATTATGAGCAGTTCTTC CASSLSAGKHYEQFF
11 once TRBJ2-7 TRBV14 - TGTGCCAGCAGCCACACCTACGAGCAGTACTTC CASSHTYEQYF
14 - TRBJ2-7 TRBV5-1 - TGCGCCAGCAGCTTGGACAGGGGAGGCGACGAGCAGTACTTC CASSLDRGGDEQYF
19 - TRBJ1-6 TRBV10-2 TRBD1 TGCGCCAGCAGTGAGGTACAGGGACAGAGGAGCTCCTATAATTCACCCCTCCACTTT CASSEVQGQRSSYNSPLHF
14 - TRBJ1-5 TRBV10-2 - TGCGCCAGCAGCCCAGGTGGGAGCAATCAGCCCCAGCATTTT CASSPGGSNQPQHF
16 - TRBJ2-5 TRBV7-2 TRBD2 TGTGCCAGCAGCTTTTTCCTAGCGGGGGGACAAGAGACCCAGTACTTC CASSFFLAGGQETQYF
14 - TRBJ2-7 TRBV29-1 TRBD1 TGCAGCGTGGCACCGGGACAGGGATCCTACGAGCAGTACTTC CSVAPGQGSYEQYF
12 - TRBJ1-1 TRBV10-3 - TGTGCCATCAGGGAACAGGGCGGCGAAGCTTTCTTT CAIREQGGEAFF
13 - TRBJ1-2 TRBV7-9 TRBD1 TGTGCCAGCAGCCTGGACAGGGAGTATGGCTACACCTTC CASSLDREYGYTF
14 - TRBJ1-5 TRBV6-5 - TGTGCCAGCAGGGCACAGGGAGGAAATCAGCCCCAGCATTTT CASRAQGGNQPQHF